The TCR beta chain described here comes from a study of blood T cell repertoires in COVID-19. In the study overall: The study drew acute and convalescent COVID-19 samples from the United States, Italy and Spain.

The germline V gene encodes CDR1 MNHEY and CDR2 SVGAGI. The ends were cut back, 2 bases at V and 11 bases at J, with 12 bases in the middle. The CDR3 has 12 residues. Under the authors' procedure: Amplified reference gene primers provided the basis for estimating nucleated cell counts. TCRdb's copy holds only in-frame clones and misses some; the assay was immunoSEQ multiplex PCR. That table gives V, J and clone size, and the DNA gave D and trimming. The profile shows about 150,000 clones, about 88% of them singletons. The rearrangement uses TRBV6-5 and TRBJ1-2, with TRBD1 as a possible D gene (5 bases). The origin of this receptor is a woman aged 60-75 years with COVID-19, enrolled during active disease. Sample: peripheral blood. The CDR3 is CASSYPTGGYTF. In DNA form, the CDR3 reads TGTGCCAGCAGTTACCCGACCGGGGGGTACACCTTC.